These T cell receptor beta chains were read from a single sample in a study of spatial heterogeneity in lung cancer. TCRdb recomputed calls from the 5' RACE reads with MiXCR, one row per CDR3 protein. The top ten clones hold more than 9.5% of a sample with approximately 52,000 distinct CDR3 sequences, roughly 5.7% of them seen once. The starting material was PBMCs, obtained at surgery. These receptors were obtained from a male donor with early-stage non-small cell lung cancer. Each CDR3 is given without its conserved first and last residue. The order of the fields is V gene, J gene, CDR3 protein.

TRBV7-6	TRBJ2-7	ASSLAPGQGYEQY
TRBV10-3	TRBJ2-1	AIMGTSQNEQF
TRBV19	TRBJ1-5	AIAGTGFNQPQH
TRBV6-1	TRBJ2-1	ASRQMGLALEQF
TRBV12-3/TRBV12-4	TRBJ1-4	ASSFQDSGKLF
TRBV18	TRBJ1-5	ASSQEYSNQPQH
TRBV29-1	TRBJ2-5	SVYSLGETQY
TRBV18	TRBJ1-3	ASSPRRGILSGNTIY
TRBV12-3/TRBV12-4	TRBJ2-3	ASILGGLTDTQY
TRBV29-1	TRBJ2-7	SVVGRGSYEQY
TRBV12-3/TRBV12-4	TRBJ2-3	ASSLRSDSLGVDTQY
TRBV27	TRBJ1-6	ASSSFLGRSSYNSPLH
TRBV24-1	TRBJ2-1	ATSESSSYNEQF
TRBV4-3	TRBJ2-2	ATTESRGGGELF
TRBV28	TRBJ1-2	ASSLFGSGQGYGYT
TRBV18	TRBJ1-6	ASSPDGRSPLH
TRBV27	TRBJ2-1	ASSPIRLAGERDPYNEQF
TRBV6-2/TRBV6-3	TRBJ1-5	ASTPARTHNQPQH
TRBV4-1	TRBJ2-7	ASSQDVFIYEQY
TRBV27	TRBJ2-3	ASSSALQRRASTDTQY
TRBV9	TRBJ2-3	ASCRGDRRDTQY
TRBV6-2/TRBV6-3	TRBJ2-1	ASSSRNEQF
TRBV2	TRBJ1-5	ASRRDGNSNQPQH
TRBV9	TRBJ1-2	ASSVLGEGGGGYT
TRBV9	TRBJ2-1	ASSVYAQRDREQF
TRBV20-1	TRBJ2-3	SARGVGIDTQY
TRBV5-6	TRBJ2-7	ASSMQGLYEQY
TRBV7-2	TRBJ1-1	ASSLARESEAF
TRBV6-2/TRBV6-3	TRBJ2-7	ASSSHRGALLGLYEQY
TRBV20-1	TRBJ2-3	SATTVVPTATDTQY
TRBV19	TRBJ2-7	ASSPATTGPSYEQY
TRBV24-1	TRBJ2-5	ATSDFGHSGEETQY
TRBV10-3	TRBJ1-6	AISDSGHPTPLH
TRBV29-1	TRBJ2-3	SVEPRTSTDTQY
TRBV11-3	TRBJ2-1	ASSPQPRDEQF
TRBV3-1	TRBJ1-2	ASSQQGRSYGYT
TRBV14	TRBJ2-5	ASSQDVRGMN
TRBV20-1	TRBJ2-3	SARGTVGGTDTQY
TRBV20-1	TRBJ2-1	SARGLFYNEQF
TRBV12-3/TRBV12-4	TRBJ1-6	ASSFGLQSPLH
TRBV12-3/TRBV12-4	TRBJ2-1	ASSLVSSGRGEQF
TRBV12-3/TRBV12-4	TRBJ2-7	ASSYGTSGTYEQY
TRBV20-1	TRBJ1-6	SARDPRQGFSPLH
TRBV19	TRBJ1-2	ASEGQGSVYGYT
TRBV5-1	TRBJ1-4	ASSRAGTGTFGELF
TRBV20-1	TRBJ1-5	SATPREGAVQPQH
TRBV4-1	TRBJ2-5	ASSPGPLSETQY
TRBV11-2	TRBJ2-3	ASRLMGSTDTQY
TRBV3-1	TRBJ1-2	ASSQGPGAKGYT
TRBV7-8	TRBJ2-3	ASIPGPRTDTQY
TRBV10-3	TRBJ2-1	AISELGQYNEQF
TRBV19	TRBJ2-4	ASSIAGVGNIQY
TRBV3-1	TRBJ2-5	ASSQITSGGMETQY
TRBV19	TRBJ2-6	ASTLSGANVLT
TRBV11-2	TRBJ1-1	ASSPPGTGNTEAF
TRBV12-3/TRBV12-4	TRBJ2-5	ASSFSNGETQY